The 13 T cell receptor beta chains presented below share a single source sample, sequenced in a study of brain T cells in children with intractable seizures. Measured with immunoSEQ multiplex PCR; TCRdb has only the in-frame clones, and not every one. Here the sample spans under 400,000 clones, 93% being singletons. Time point noted: blood from clinic visit 5 months post-surgery; TSC patient then seizure free. This specimen was peripheral blood, taken 5 to 6 months after surgery. The source is a boy in the first two years of life with tuberous sclerosis and intractable seizures.

V gene TRBV10-1 combines with J gene TRBJ2-1, with a weak D call TRBD2 (6 bases). There are 15 residues in the CDR3. The V gene's germline CDR1 is WNHNN and CDR2 SYGVQD (reference sequence). The V end lost 2 bases, the J end lost 0 bases, and 8 bases lay between the germline ends. Written as DNA, the CDR3 is TGCGCCAGCAGTGAGACTAGCAACTCCTACAATGAGCAGTTCTTC. Translation gives CASSETSNSYNEQFF.

The gene calls are TRBV4-1 and TRBJ2-5, with 10 bases lining up with TRBD2. The length of the CDR3 is 16 residues. The germline V gene has CDR1 MGHRA and CDR2 YSYEKL. Trimming cost V 0 bases and J 6 bases; bases outside gene matches: 7. The CDR3 DNA reads as TGCGCCAGCAGCCAAGACGGACTAGCGGCCCGGCAGACCCAGTACTTC. Its translation is CASSQDGLAARQTQYF.

V is TRBV28 and J is TRBJ2-5; D is unclear. The CDR3 sequence is 12 residues long. Trimming took off 9 bases at V and 0 bases at J, with 8 bases between the two ends. CDR1 is MDHEN, CDR2 SYDVKM, per germline. Here the CDR3 reads CASSPYQETQYF. The CDR3 region has the DNA TGTGCCAGTTCACCGTACCAAGAGACCCAGTACTTC.

This chain connects TRBV7-9 to TRBJ2-3, with TRBD2 matching 10 bases. V lost 2 bases to trimming and J lost 4 bases; unmatched junction nucleotides: 3. The CDR3 is 15 amino acids. Germline V gene lookup returns CDR1 SEHNR and CDR2 FQNEAQ (reference sequence). DNA of the CDR3: TGTGCCAGCAGCTTAAGCGGGAGGGCCGCAGATACGCAGTATTTT. This encodes CASSLSGRAADTQYF.

This clone was recorded only once. This chain uses TRBV5-1 with TRBJ1-1; a weak D match, TRBD1 (6 bases). Germline-derived CDR1 and CDR2 are SGHRS and YFSETQ. V was shortened by 4 bases and J by 5 bases, with 12 bases between the two germline ends. This CDR3 is built from 13 residues. The DNA of the CDR3 is TGCGCCAGCAGCGGGGGCGGGAGGACTGAAGCTTTCTTT. It yields the protein CASSGGGRTEAFF.

The chain links TRBV27 to TRBJ2-3, with TRBD2 matching 10 bases. V gave up 5 bases and J gave up 2 bases; unmatched junction bases: 4. Germline CDR1 reads MNHEY; CDR2 reads SMNVEV (reference sequence). The CDR3 sequence is 15 residues long. CDR3 nucleotide sequence: TGTGCCAGCAGTCCAGGACTAGCGGTCACAGATACGCAGTATTTT. This codes for CASSPGLAVTDTQYF.

This chain links TRBV6-5 with TRBJ1-4; possibly TRBD1 for D (6 bases). CDR1 MNHEY and CDR2 SVGAGI come from the germline V gene. This CDR3 contains 13 residues. Trimming cost V 7 bases and J 6 bases, with 12 bases left between them. The CDR3 coding sequence is TGTGCCAGCAAAACACGGACAGATGAAAAACTGTTTTTT. This gives the protein CASKTRTDEKLFF.

V usage is TRBV2 and J usage is TRBJ1-1; D unclear. CDR3 length: 14 amino acids. Between the trimmed V and J ends, which lost 2 bases and 2 bases, there was a span of 9 bases. Germline V gene sequence: CDR1 SNHLY, CDR2 FYNNEI. The CDR3 protein is CASSELGINTEAFF. CDR3 nucleotide sequence: TGTGCCAGCAGTGAACTAGGGATTAACACTGAAGCTTTCTTT.

This rearrangement joins TRBV29-1 to TRBJ1-1; no clear D gene. Trimming shortened V by 7 bases and J by 2 bases, and 11 bases separated the two germline ends. There are 12 residues in the CDR3. Germline V gene sequence: CDR1 SQVTM, CDR2 ANQGSEA. The CDR3 sequence is CSGSNTNTEAFF. In DNA, the CDR3 is TGCAGCGGGAGCAATACAAACACTGAAGCTTTCTTT.

The J gene is TRBJ1-2, the V gene TRBV7-6, with D unclear. Trimming took off 1 base at V and 4 bases at J, with 13 bases between the two ends. Germline V gives CDR1 SGHVS, CDR2 FNYEAQ. The CDR3 is made up of 15 amino acids. The CDR3 coding sequence is TGTGCCAGCAGCTTAGGCCGGGGTAGTACCTATGGCTACACCTTC. Its translation: CASSLGRGSTYGYTF.

This chain joins TRBV29-1 and TRBJ2-2, with 14 bases aligning to TRBD2. The germline gives CDR1 SQVTM, CDR2 ANQGSEA. There are 15 residues in the CDR3. The V segment lost 7 bases and the J segment 7 bases; nucleotides outside the gene matches: 8. The chain's CDR3 is CSAGGLAGVGGELFF. For the CDR3, the DNA is TGCAGCGCCGGGGGACTAGCGGGAGTTGGCGGGGAGCTGTTTTTT.

The J gene is TRBJ2-4, the V gene TRBV7-8, with 7 nucleotides matching TRBD2. The junction had 6 bases not matched to a gene; V was cut back by 5 bases and J by 2 bases. Germline V gives CDR1 SGHVS, CDR2 FQNEAQ. CDR3 size: 15 residues. In DNA, the CDR3 is TGTGCCAGCAGCACGGGGGGACGGTCCAAAAACATTCAGTACTTC. It yields the protein CASSTGGRSKNIQYF. Full variable domain (rest looked up from reference TRBV7-8 and TRBJ2-4): GAGVSQSPRYKVAKRGQDVALRCDPISGHVSLFWYQQALGQGPEFLTYFQNEAQLDKSGLPSDRFFAERPEGSVSTLKIQRTQQEDSAVYLCASSTGGRSKNIQYFGAGTRLSVL.

The chain carries TRBV5-6 and TRBJ1-2; 8 bases agree with TRBD1. The J segment lost 2 bases and the V segment lost 0 bases, leaving 9 bases of the junction unmatched. Germline V CDR1 and CDR2: SGHDT, YYEEEE. The CDR3 sequence is 17 residues long. CDR3 protein: CASSLDTWDRLNYGYTF. CDR3 in DNA: TGTGCCAGCAGCTTGGATACGTGGGACAGGCTCAACTATGGCTACACCTTC.